Listed below are T cell receptor beta chains from one sample, sequenced in a study of blood T cell repertoires in COVID-19. The repertoire was sequenced with immunoSEQ multiplex PCR; TCRdb's copy has only in-frame clones and lacks some. This table has about 310,000 clones, around 86% appearing once. Sequencing used peripheral blood. Receptors originate from a man between 50 and 59 years old with active or convalescent COVID-19. CDR3s include the opening cysteine and the closing phenylalanine or tryptophan. The D gene is left open where the match is weak. Some rows have no size entry. The others give once, few or many, or a class for an expanded clone.

cdr3_nt cdr3_aa j_call clone_size v_call d_call cdr3_length
TGTGCCAGCAGCGTAGGGGGACTAGCGGGGGAAGAGACCCAGTACTTC CASSVGGLAGEETQYF TRBJ2-5 . TRBV9 TRBD2 16
TGTGCCAGCAGCGTAGATTGGGGGCACACAGATACGCAGTATTTT CASSVDWGHTDTQYF TRBJ2-3 . TRBV9 . 15
TGTGCCAGCAGCCGGCAGGACAGGGGCCTATACATGAACACTGAAGCTTTCTTT CASSRQDRGLYMNTEAFF TRBJ1-1 . TRBV6-2/TRBV6-3 TRBD1 18
TGTGCCAGCTCACCACTCTACAGGGCAGACCGTGCAACTAATGAAAAACTGTTTTTT CASSPLYRADRATNEKLFF TRBJ1-4 . TRBV18 . 19
TGCGCCAGCAGGAGAGATAGCAATCAGCCCCAGCATTTT CASRRDSNQPQHF TRBJ1-5 few TRBV5-1 . 13
TGCAGTGCTAGTGGCGGGGTTAATTCACCCCTCCACTTT CSASGGVNSPLHF TRBJ1-6 . TRBV20-1 . 13
TGTGCCAGTAGGGAGGACAGTTATGAAAAACTGTTTTTT CASREDSYEKLFF TRBJ1-4 . TRBV19 . 13
TGTGCCAGCAGAGTCCCGGGACAGGGGACTAATGAAAAACTGTTTTTT CASRVPGQGTNEKLFF TRBJ1-4 . TRBV28 TRBD1 16
TGTGCCAGCAGCCGCACAGGGGCCGGGGAGCTGTTTTTT CASSRTGAGELFF TRBJ2-2 . TRBV7-2 TRBD1 13
TGTGCCATCCTACGGGAACCGAACACTGAAGCTTTCTTT CAILREPNTEAFF TRBJ1-1 . TRBV10-3 . 13
TGTGCCAGCAGGGCGGACAGCTCTGGAAACACCATATATTTT CASRADSSGNTIYF TRBJ1-3 . TRBV2 . 14
TGTGCCAGCAGCTTAGAGGCGGGTATTGGAAACACCATATATTTT CASSLEAGIGNTIYF TRBJ1-3 . TRBV7-8 . 15
TGTGCCAGCAGCCAATTTGTCGGGGGTGACACCGGGGAGCTGTTTTTT CASSQFVGGDTGELFF TRBJ2-2 once TRBV3-1/TRBV3-2 . 16